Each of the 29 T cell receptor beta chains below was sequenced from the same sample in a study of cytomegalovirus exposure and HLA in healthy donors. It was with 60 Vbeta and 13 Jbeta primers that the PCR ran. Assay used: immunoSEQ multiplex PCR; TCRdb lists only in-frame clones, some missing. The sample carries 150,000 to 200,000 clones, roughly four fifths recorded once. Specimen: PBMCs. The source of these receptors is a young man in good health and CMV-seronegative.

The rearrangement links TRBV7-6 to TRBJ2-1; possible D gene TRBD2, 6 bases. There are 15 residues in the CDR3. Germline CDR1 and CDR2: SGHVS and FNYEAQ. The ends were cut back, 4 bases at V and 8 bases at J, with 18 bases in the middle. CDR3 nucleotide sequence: TGTGCCAGCAGCTACCGGGACTTCCGCGGTCATGAGCAGTTCTTC. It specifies CASSYRDFRGHEQFF.

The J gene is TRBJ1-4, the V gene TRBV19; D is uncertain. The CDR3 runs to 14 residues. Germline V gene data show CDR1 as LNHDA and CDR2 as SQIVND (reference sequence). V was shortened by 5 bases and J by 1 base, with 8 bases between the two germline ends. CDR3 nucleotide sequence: TGTGCCAGTAGTGGGCCGGAAACTAATGAAAAACTGTTTTTT. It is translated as CASSGPETNEKLFF.

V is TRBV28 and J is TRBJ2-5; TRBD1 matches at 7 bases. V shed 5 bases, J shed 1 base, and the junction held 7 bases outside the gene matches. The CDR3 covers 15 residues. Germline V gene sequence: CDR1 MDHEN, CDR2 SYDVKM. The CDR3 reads CASSRVGTAQETQYF. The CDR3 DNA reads TGTGCCAGCAGTCGAGTGGGGACAGCCCAAGAGACCCAGTACTTC. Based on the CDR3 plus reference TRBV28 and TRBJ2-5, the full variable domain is DVKVTQSSRYLVKRTGEKVFLECVQDMDHENMFWYRQDPGLGLRLIYFSYDVKMKEKGDIPEGYSVSREKKERFSLILESASTNQTSMYLCASSRVGTAQETQYFGPGTRLLVL.

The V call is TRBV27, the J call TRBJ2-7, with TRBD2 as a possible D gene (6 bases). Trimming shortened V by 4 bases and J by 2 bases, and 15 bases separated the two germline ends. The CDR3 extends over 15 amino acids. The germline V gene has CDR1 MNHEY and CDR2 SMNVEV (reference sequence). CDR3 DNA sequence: TGTGCCAGCAGTTCCAGGAGGGCCTACACCTACGAGCAGTACTTC. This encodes CASSSRRAYTYEQYF.

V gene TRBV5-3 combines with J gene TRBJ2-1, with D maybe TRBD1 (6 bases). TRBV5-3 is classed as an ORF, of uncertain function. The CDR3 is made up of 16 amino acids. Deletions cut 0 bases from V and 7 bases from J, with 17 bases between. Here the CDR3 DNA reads TGTGCCAGAAGCTTGGCCTCGGGGTGGGGGCAGAATGAGCAGTTCTTC. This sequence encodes CARSLASGWGQNEQFF.

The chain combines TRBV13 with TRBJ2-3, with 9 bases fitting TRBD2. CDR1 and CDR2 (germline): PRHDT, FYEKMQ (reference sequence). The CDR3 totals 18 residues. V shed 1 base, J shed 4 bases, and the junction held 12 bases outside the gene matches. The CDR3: CASSLVLAGPHFPDTQYF. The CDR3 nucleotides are TGTGCCAGCAGCTTAGTGCTAGCGGGGCCCCATTTCCCAGATACGCAGTATTTT.

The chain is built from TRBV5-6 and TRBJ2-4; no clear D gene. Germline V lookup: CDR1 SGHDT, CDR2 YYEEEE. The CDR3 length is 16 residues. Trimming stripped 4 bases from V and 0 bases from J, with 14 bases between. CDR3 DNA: TGTGCCAGCAGCGTCCGTCATACTCGAGCCAAAAACATTCAGTACTTC. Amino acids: CASSVRHTRAKNIQYF.

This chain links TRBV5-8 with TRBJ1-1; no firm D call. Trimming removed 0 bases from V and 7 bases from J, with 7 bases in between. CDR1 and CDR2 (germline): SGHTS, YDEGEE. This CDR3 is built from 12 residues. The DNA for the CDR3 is TGTGCCAGCAGCTTGGAGACGGGTGAAGCTTTCTTT. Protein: CASSLETGEAFF.

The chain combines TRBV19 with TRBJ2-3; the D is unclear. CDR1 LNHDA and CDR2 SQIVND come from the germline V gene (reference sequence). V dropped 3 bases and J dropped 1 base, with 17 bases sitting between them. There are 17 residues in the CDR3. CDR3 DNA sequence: TGTGCCAGTAGTATTTTTTCAGGAAACGACGGCACAGATACGCAGTATTTT. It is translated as CASSIFSGNDGTDTQYF.

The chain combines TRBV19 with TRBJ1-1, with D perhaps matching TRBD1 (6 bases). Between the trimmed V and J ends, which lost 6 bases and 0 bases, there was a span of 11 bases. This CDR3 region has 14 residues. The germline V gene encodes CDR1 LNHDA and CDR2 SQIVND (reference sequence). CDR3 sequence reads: CASSWQGMNTEAFF. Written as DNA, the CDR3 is TGTGCCAGTAGCTGGCAGGGGATGAACACTGAAGCTTTCTTT.

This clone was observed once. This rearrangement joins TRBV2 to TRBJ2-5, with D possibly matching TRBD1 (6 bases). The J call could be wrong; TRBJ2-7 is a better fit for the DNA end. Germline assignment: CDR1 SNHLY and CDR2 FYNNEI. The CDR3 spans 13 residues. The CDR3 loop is CASSELGASEQYF. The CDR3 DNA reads TGTGCCAGCAGTGAACTGGGGGCAAGCGAGCAGTACTTC.

DNA for the CDR3: TGTGCCAGCAGTGATGTAGATTTCTTTAACTATGGCTACACCTTC. Translating it yields CASSDVDFFNYGYTF. V and J are TRBV6-1 and TRBJ1-2, with no clear D. Looked up from germline, CDR1 is MNHNS and CDR2 is SASEGT. The CDR3 consists of 15 residues. Between the trimmed V and J ends, which lost 3 bases and 1 base, there was a span of 12 bases.

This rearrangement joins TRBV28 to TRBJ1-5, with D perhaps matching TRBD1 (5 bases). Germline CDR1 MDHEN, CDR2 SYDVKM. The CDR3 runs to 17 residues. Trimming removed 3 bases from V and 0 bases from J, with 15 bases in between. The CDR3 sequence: CASSLPTAGYSNQPQHF. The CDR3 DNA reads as TGTGCCAGCAGTTTGCCGACAGCGGGTTATAGCAATCAGCCCCAGCATTTT.

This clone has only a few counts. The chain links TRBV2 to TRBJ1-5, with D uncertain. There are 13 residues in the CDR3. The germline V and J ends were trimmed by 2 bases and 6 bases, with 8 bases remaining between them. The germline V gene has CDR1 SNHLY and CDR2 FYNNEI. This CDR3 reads CASSELYGQPQHF. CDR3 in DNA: TGTGCCAGCAGTGAATTGTACGGTCAGCCCCAGCATTTT.

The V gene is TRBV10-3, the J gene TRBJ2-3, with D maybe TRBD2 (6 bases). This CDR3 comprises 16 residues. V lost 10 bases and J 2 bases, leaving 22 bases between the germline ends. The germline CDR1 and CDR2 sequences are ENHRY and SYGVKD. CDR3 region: CATSPLDGGDTDTQYF. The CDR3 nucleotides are TGTGCCACCTCCCCCCTTGACGGCGGGGACACAGATACGCAGTATTTT.

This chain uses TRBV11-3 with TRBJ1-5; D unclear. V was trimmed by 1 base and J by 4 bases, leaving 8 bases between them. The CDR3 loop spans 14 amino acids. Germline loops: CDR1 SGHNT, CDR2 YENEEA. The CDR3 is CASSLGAGNQPQHF. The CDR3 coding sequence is TGTGCCAGCAGCTTAGGGGCTGGGAATCAGCCCCAGCATTTT.

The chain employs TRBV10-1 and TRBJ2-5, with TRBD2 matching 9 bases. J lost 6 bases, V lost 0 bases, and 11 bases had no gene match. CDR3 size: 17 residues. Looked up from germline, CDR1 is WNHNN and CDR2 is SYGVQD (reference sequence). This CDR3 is CASSESLVWRGGKTQYF. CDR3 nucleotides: TGCGCCAGCAGTGAGTCCTTGGTTTGGCGGGGGGGCAAGACCCAGTACTTC.

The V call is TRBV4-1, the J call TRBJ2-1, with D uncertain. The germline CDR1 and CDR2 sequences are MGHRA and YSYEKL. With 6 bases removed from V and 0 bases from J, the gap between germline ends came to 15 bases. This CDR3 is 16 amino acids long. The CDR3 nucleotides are TGCGCCAGCAGACGACTTTTAATGAGCTCCTACAATGAGCAGTTCTTC. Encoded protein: CASRRLLMSSYNEQFF.

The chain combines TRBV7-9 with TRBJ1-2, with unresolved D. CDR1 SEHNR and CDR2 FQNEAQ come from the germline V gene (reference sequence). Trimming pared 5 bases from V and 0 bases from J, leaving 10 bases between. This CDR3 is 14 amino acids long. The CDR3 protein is CASSLREANYGYTF. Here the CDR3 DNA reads TGTGCCAGCAGCCTCCGGGAGGCTAACTATGGCTACACCTTC. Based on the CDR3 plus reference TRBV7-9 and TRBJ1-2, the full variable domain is DTGVSQNPRHKITKRGQNVTFRCDPISEHNRLYWYRQTLGQGPEFLTYFQNEAQLEKSRLLSDRFSAERPKGSFSTLEIQRTEQGDSAMYLCASSLREANYGYTFGSGTRLTVV.

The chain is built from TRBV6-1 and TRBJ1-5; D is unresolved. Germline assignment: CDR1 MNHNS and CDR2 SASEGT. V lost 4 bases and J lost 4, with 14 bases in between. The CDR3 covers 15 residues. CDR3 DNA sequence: TGTGCCAGCAGTGGGGCGAGGGAAGGGAATCAGCCCCAGCATTTT. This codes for CASSGAREGNQPQHF.

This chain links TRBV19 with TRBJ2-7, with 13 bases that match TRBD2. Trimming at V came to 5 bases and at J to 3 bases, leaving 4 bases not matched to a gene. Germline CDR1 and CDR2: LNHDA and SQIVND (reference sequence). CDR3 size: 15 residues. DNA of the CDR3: TGTGCCAGTAGTGTGGGACTAGCGGGACTCTACGAGCAGTACTTC. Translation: CASSVGLAGLYEQYF.

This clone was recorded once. The DNA of the CDR3 is TGTGCCAGCACCCCCGGGACAGGGCTCTACGAGCAGTACTTC. It is translated as CASTPGTGLYEQYF. The chain links TRBV28 to TRBJ2-7; 9 positions agree with TRBD1. CDR1 MDHEN and CDR2 SYDVKM come from the germline V gene. J lost 3 bases, V lost 7 bases, and 7 bases had no gene match. The CDR3 has 14 amino acids.

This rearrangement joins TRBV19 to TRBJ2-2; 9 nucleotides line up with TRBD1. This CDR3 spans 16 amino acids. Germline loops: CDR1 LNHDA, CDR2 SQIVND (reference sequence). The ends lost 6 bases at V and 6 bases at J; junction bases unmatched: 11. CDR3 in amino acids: CASRGAGTGGAGELFF. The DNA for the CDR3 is TGTGCCAGTAGGGGGGCTGGAACAGGGGGCGCCGGGGAGCTGTTTTTT. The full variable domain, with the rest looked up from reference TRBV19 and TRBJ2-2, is DGGITQSPKYLFRKEGQNVTLSCEQNLNHDAMYWYRQDPGQGLRLIYYSQIVNDFQKGDIAEGYSVSREKKESFPLTVTSAQKNPTAFYLCASRGAGTGGAGELFFGEGSRLTVL.

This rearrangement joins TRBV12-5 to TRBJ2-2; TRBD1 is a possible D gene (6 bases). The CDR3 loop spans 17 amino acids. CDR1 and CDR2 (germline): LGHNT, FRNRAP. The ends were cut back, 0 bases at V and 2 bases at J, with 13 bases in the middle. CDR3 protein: CASGLVLQGRNTGELFF. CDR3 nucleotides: TGTGCTAGTGGTTTGGTACTACAGGGTAGAAACACCGGGGAGCTGTTTTTT.

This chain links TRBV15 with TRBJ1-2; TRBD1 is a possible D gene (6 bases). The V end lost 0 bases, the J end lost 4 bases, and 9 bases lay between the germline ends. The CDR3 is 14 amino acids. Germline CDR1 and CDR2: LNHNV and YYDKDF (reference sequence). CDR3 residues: CATSRDTGPYGYTF. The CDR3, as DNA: TGTGCCACCAGCAGAGACACAGGGCCCTATGGCTACACCTTC.

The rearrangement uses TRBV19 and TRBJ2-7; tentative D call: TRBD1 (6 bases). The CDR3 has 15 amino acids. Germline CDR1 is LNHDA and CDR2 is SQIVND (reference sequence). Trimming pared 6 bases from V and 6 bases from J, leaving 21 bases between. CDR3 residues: CASRNEQGLPSEQYF. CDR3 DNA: TGTGCCAGTAGGAACGAACAGGGCCTCCCCTCCGAGCAGTACTTC.

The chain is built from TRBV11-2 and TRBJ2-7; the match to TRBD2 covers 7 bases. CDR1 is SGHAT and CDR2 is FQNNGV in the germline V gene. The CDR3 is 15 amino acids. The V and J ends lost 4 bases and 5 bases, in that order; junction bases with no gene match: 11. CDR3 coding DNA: TGTGCCAGCAGCTATAGGGGTACTAGCGCTGACGAGCAGTACTTC. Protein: CASSYRGTSADEQYF. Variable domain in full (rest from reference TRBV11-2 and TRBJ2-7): EAGVAQSPRYKIIEKRQSVAFWCNPISGHATLYWYQQILGQGPKLLIQFQNNGVVDDSQLPKDRFSAERLKGVDSTLKIQPAKLEDSAVYLCASSYRGTSADEQYFGPGTRLTVT.

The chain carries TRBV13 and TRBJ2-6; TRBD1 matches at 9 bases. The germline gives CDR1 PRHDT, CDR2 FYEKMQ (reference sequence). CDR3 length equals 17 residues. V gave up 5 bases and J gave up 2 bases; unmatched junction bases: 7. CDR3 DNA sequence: TGTGCCAGCAGCCTCGACAGGGGGGTAACTGGGGCCAACGTCCTGACTTTC. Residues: CASSLDRGVTGANVLTF.

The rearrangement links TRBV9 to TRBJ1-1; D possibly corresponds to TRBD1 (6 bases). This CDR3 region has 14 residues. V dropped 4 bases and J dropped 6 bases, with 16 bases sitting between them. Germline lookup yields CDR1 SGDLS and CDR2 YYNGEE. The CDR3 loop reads CASSPDLRTAEAFF. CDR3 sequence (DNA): TGTGCCAGCAGCCCAGACCTAAGGACAGCTGAAGCTTTCTTT.